These 5 T cell receptor beta chains were all obtained from the same sample, sequenced in a study of T cell changes during pregnancy in multiple sclerosis. Method: immunoSEQ multiplex PCR; TCRdb's copy keeps in-frame clones and lacks some. The sample yields some 40,000 clones, 90% seen once. The specimen was peripheral blood, collected in the second trimester of pregnancy. These receptors came from a female donor in good health, enrolled as a control in a pregnancy study.

This sequence joins TRBV15 and TRBJ1-2; D remains ambiguous. CDR1 is LNHNV, CDR2 YYDKDF, per germline (reference sequence). Deletions cut 3 bases from V and 5 bases from J, with 13 bases between. The CDR3 spans 14 residues. CDR3 sequence: CATSRPGILYGYTF. The CDR3 coding sequence is TGTGCCACCAGCAGGCCGGGTATCCTGTATGGCTACACCTTC.

This chain connects TRBV7-2 to TRBJ2-3; 8 bases line up with TRBD2. Germline V gene sequence: CDR1 SGHTA, CDR2 FQGNSA. CDR3 size: 16 residues. The V gene end was trimmed by 2 bases and the J gene end by 5 bases; junction bases not matched to a gene: 9. The CDR3 spells CASSLWGAGAKDTQYF. CDR3 in DNA: TGTGCCAGCAGCTTATGGGGAGCGGGAGCTAAAGATACGCAGTATTTT.

The rearrangement uses TRBV5-6 and TRBJ2-6, with 7 bases aligning to TRBD2. The CDR3 has 17 amino acids. The germline gives CDR1 SGHDT, CDR2 YYEEEE. V gave up 1 base and J gave up 1 base; unmatched junction bases: 5. The CDR3 coding sequence is TGTGCCAGCAGCTTGAAGGGGAGGGAGTCTGGGGCCAACGTCCTGACTTTC. Amino acid sequence: CASSLKGRESGANVLTF. Full variable domain (rest looked up from reference TRBV5-6 and TRBJ2-6): DAGVTQSPTHLIKTRGQQVTLRCSPKSGHDTVSWYQQALGQGPQFIFQYYEEEERQRGNFPDRFSGHQFPNYSSELNVNALLLGDSALYLCASSLKGRESGANVLTFGAGSRLTVL.

V usage is TRBV30 and J usage is TRBJ2-5, with TRBD2 as a possible D gene (5 bases). V was clipped by 5 bases and J by 5 bases, with 12 bases between them. Germline loops: CDR1 GTSNPN, CDR2 SVGIG (reference sequence). This CDR3 has 12 residues. The CDR3 loop reads CAWERGMETQYF. The DNA for the CDR3 is TGTGCCTGGGAAAGAGGGATGGAGACCCAGTACTTC.

The rearrangement uses TRBV5-4 and TRBJ2-2, with 7 bases that match TRBD1. This CDR3 has 16 amino acids. Trimming at V came to 0 bases and at J to 5 bases, leaving 7 bases not matched to a gene. CDR1 is SGHNT and CDR2 is YYREEE in the germline V gene (reference sequence). The CDR3 loop reads CASSLARDRRTGELFF. CDR3 coding DNA: TGTGCCAGCAGCTTGGCCCGGGACAGACGAACCGGGGAGCTGTTTTTT.